Presented here are 15 T cell receptor beta chains from one specimen sequenced in a study of OX40 agonist ivuxolimab in advanced cancers. Generated by immunoSEQ multiplex PCR, the TCRdb table keeps only in-frame clones and is missing some. The data hold approximately 50,000 clones, with 70% to 80% observed a single time. The material sequenced was CD4+ or CD8+ T cells sorted from blood, taken in a trial of the OX40 agonist ivuxolimab. Receptors were obtained from an adult with an advanced solid tumor such as melanoma, head and neck, liver or kidney cancer.

The rearrangement links TRBV7-9 to TRBJ1-4, with D maybe TRBD1 (5 bases). Germline V CDR1 and CDR2: SEHNR, FQNEAQ (reference sequence). Trimming took 1 base from V and 8 from J, leaving 14 bases between them. The CDR3 is made up of 15 amino acids. The CDR3 spells CASSLGQLIEEKLFF. The CDR3 DNA follows: TGTGCCAGCAGCTTAGGACAGCTGATCGAGGAAAAACTGTTTTTT.

The chain links TRBV11-2 to TRBJ2-5; maybe TRBD2 (6 bases). Looked up from germline, CDR1 is SGHAT and CDR2 is FQNNGV. This CDR3 region has 12 residues. The V end lost 3 bases, the J end lost 4 bases, and 6 bases lay between the germline ends. The CDR3, as DNA: TGTGCCAGCAGCTTCGGGGGAGAGACCCAGTACTTC. Translated, it gives CASSFGGETQYF.

V usage is TRBV2 and J usage is TRBJ1-1, with a tentative D call TRBD1 (6 bases). This CDR3 is 13 amino acids long. The V gene's germline CDR1 is SNHLY and CDR2 FYNNEI. V was cut by 3 bases and J by 4 bases, with 9 bases left in between. CDR3 bases: TGTGCCAGCAGTGACGGCAGGGGCACTGAAGCTTTCTTT. Amino acids: CASSDGRGTEAFF.

Written as DNA, the CDR3 is TGTGCCAGCAGCCCCCGCGGCGGGAATAAAGGTACGCAGTATTTT. Protein product: CASSPRGGNKGTQYF. The genes are TRBV11-3 and TRBJ2-3; the D gene is possibly TRBD2 (6 bases). This CDR3 region has 15 residues. V gave up 5 bases and J gave up 8 bases, with 20 bases separating them. Germline CDR1 and CDR2: SGHNT and YENEEA.

The chain has TRBV5-4 and TRBJ2-5; 10 nucleotides align to TRBD1. Germline assignment: CDR1 SGHNT and CDR2 YYREEE (reference sequence). The CDR3 totals 15 residues. V shed 5 bases and J 0 bases; nucleotides not matched to a gene: 4. Here the CDR3 DNA reads TGTGCCAGCAGACGGGACAGGGGAGACCAAGAGACCCAGTACTTC. Protein: CASRRDRGDQETQYF.

The chain links TRBV5-4 to TRBJ2-5; D is perhaps TRBD2 (5 bases). Germline V gene lookup returns CDR1 SGHNT and CDR2 YYREEE (reference sequence). The CDR3 loop spans 13 amino acids. V was clipped by 1 base and J by 5 bases, with 9 bases between them. As DNA, the CDR3 is TGTGCCAGCAGCTTGACGGGCGGGGAGACCCAGTACTTC. Encoded protein: CASSLTGGETQYF.

The chain carries TRBV7-9 and TRBJ1-1; D is uncertain. Trimming took 3 bases from V and 7 from J, leaving 9 bases between them. The CDR3 is 12 amino acids. Looked up from germline, CDR1 is SEHNR and CDR2 is FQNEAQ (reference sequence). This CDR3 reads CASSLRDYEAFF. The DNA of the CDR3 is TGTGCCAGCAGCTTGCGTGACTATGAAGCTTTCTTT.

The chain combines TRBV27 with TRBJ1-5; D unresolved. Germline-derived CDR1 and CDR2 are MNHEY and SMNVEV (reference sequence). This CDR3 spans 15 amino acids. V was clipped by 5 bases and J by 3 bases, with 14 bases between them. This chain's CDR3 is CASSPTVYPNQPQHF. In nucleotides, the CDR3 is TGTGCCAGCAGTCCCACAGTCTACCCCAATCAGCCCCAGCATTTT.

This rearrangement joins TRBV7-2 to TRBJ2-6; the D is unclear. Trimming took off 2 bases at V and 0 bases at J, with 8 bases between the two ends. Germline CDR1 is SGHTA and CDR2 is FQGNSA. This CDR3 has 16 amino acids. The CDR3 reads CASSLSLGSGANVLTF. Here the CDR3 DNA reads TGTGCCAGCAGCTTAAGCCTGGGCTCTGGGGCCAACGTCCTGACTTTC.

The chain uses TRBV6-6 and TRBJ1-1; D possibly corresponds to TRBD1 (5 bases). The CDR3 consists of 13 residues. The germline V gene encodes CDR1 MNHNY and CDR2 SVGAGI (reference sequence). The V end lost 6 bases, the J end lost 3 bases, and 11 bases lay between the germline ends. CDR3 nucleotide sequence: TGTGCCAGCAGGGTGGGACGGGACACTGAAGCTTTCTTT. Translation gives CASRVGRDTEAFF.

This clone was detected only a few times. V usage is TRBV14 and J usage is TRBJ2-5; 7 bases are shared with TRBD1. V dropped 3 bases and J dropped 4; count of bases not matched to a gene: 8. The CDR3 sequence is 15 residues long. CDR1 and CDR2 (germline): SGHDN, FVKESK. In DNA, the CDR3 is TGTGCCAGCAGCCAGCCTGACAGGGTTGCAGAGACCCAGTACTTC. This translates into CASSQPDRVAETQYF.

The J gene is TRBJ2-7, the V gene TRBV7-3, with a possible D match to TRBD1 (7 bases). In germline, CDR1 is SGHTA, CDR2 FQGTGA. CDR3 length equals 13 residues. The ends were cut back, 0 bases at V and 6 bases at J, with 9 bases in the middle. DNA of the CDR3: TGTGCCAGCAGCTTAACCAGGGGGGCCGAGCAGTACTTC. Protein product: CASSLTRGAEQYF. Complete variable domain (other parts from reference TRBV7-3 and TRBJ2-7): GAGVSQTPSNKVTEKGKYVELRCDPISGHTALYWYRQSLGQGPEFLIYFQGTGAADDSGLPNDRFFAVRPEGSVSTLKIQRTERGDSAVYLCASSLTRGAEQYFGPGTRLTVT.

This chain joins TRBV7-9 and TRBJ2-3, with D possibly matching TRBD1 (6 bases). The CDR3 covers 16 residues. The V and J ends lost 4 bases and 2 bases respectively, with 16 bases between them. Germline V gene data show CDR1 as SEHNR and CDR2 as FQNEAQ (reference sequence). This CDR3 reads CASSSPVDRITDTQYF. In nucleotides, the CDR3 is TGTGCCAGCAGCTCCCCTGTCGACAGGATCACAGATACGCAGTATTTT. The full variable domain, its missing parts supplied by reference TRBV7-9 and TRBJ2-3, is DTGVSQNPRHKITKRGQNVTFRCDPISEHNRLYWYRQTLGQGPEFLTYFQNEAQLEKSRLLSDRFSAERPKGSFSTLEIQRTEQGDSAMYLCASSSPVDRITDTQYFGPGTRLTVL.

The chain recombines TRBV15 with TRBJ1-1, with D uncertain. Between the trimmed V and J ends, which lost 1 base and 3 bases, there was a span of 18 bases. There are 17 residues in the CDR3. CDR1 is LNHNV, CDR2 YYDKDF, per germline (reference sequence). As DNA, the CDR3 is TGTGCCACCAGCAGAGGTCCGGGTTCTACTAAGGACACTGAAGCTTTCTTT. Encoded protein: CATSRGPGSTKDTEAFF.

This chain links TRBV30 with TRBJ2-3; D gene uncertain. This CDR3 spans 12 amino acids. The germline gives CDR1 GTSNPN, CDR2 SVGIG (reference sequence). V was shortened by 3 bases and J by 0 bases, with 4 bases between the two germline ends. The CDR3 DNA sequence: TGTGCCTGGAGCATAAGCACAGATACGCAGTATTTT. Translation: CAWSISTDTQYF. Combining the CDR3 with reference TRBV30 and TRBJ2-3 gives the whole variable domain SQTIHQWPATLVQPVGSPLSLECTVEGTSNPNLYWYRQAAGRGLQLLFYSVGIGQISSEVPQNLSASRPQDRQFILSSKKLLLSDSGFYLCAWSISTDTQYFGPGTRLTVL.